The present T cell receptor beta chain was sequenced within a study of low-dose radiotherapy and immunotherapy resistance in tumors. Many counts were recorded for this clonotype. This sample's time point: after trial treatment. The sample's treatment: LDRT plus nivolumab, ipilimumab, low-dose cyclophosphamide and aspirin (RACIN trial). The patients who were eligible all carried advanced solid tumors that lacked tumor-infiltrating lymphocytes, meaning the tumors were TIL-negative. TRAV- and TRBV-specific primers were used for first-strand cDNA, which covered alpha and beta chains. TCRs were amplified for approximately 21 PCR cycles with a constant-region primer and V-primer adapter. Using its own MiXCR run on the reads, TCRdb lists one record per CDR3 protein. The sample has tens of thousands of distinct CDR3 sequences, 20% to 25% seen once. The CDR3 has 14 amino acids. The germline gives CDR1 SNHLY, CDR2 FYNNEI. Trimming stripped 8 bases from V and 0 bases from J, with 11 bases between.

This chain joins TRBV2 and TRBJ2-1, with D hard to call. This receptor was obtained from a female donor with ovarian cancer. Sequencing was performed on PBMCs, taken after low-dose radiotherapy plus immunotherapy. CDR3: CASCRRASYNEQFF. The CDR3 DNA follows: TGTGCCAGCTGTCGAAGGGCCTCCTACAATGAGCAGTTCTTC.